This paragraph reports one T cell receptor (beta chain). Its antigen is as yet unknown. The data were taken from a study of cytomegalovirus exposure and HLA in healthy donors. Study results and limitations: A prior analysis recorded that most TCR beta V segments were productive about 90% or about 30% of the time. Only CMV serostatus was available as immune exposure information.

The CDR3 sequence is 13 residues long. V was clipped by 5 bases and J by 8 bases, with 13 bases between them. Germline V CDR1 and CDR2: SGHKS, YYEKEE (reference sequence). Primers: 60 Vbeta forward and 13 Jbeta reverse. Assay used: immunoSEQ multiplex PCR; TCRdb lists only in-frame clones, some missing. The sample has roughly 190,000 clones; roughly a tenth are singletons. This sequence originates from a woman aged 25 to 45 in good health and CMV-seropositive. Sequenced material: PBMCs. The gene calls are TRBV5-5 and TRBJ1-4; the D is unclear. CDR3 region: CASRRNGEEKLFF. The CDR3 DNA follows: TGTGCCAGCAGAAGAAACGGAGAGGAAAAACTGTTTTTT. The full variable domain, completed using reference TRBV5-5 and TRBJ1-4, is DAGVTQSPTHLIKTRGQQVTLRCSPISGHKSVSWYQQVLGQGPQFIFQYYEKEERGRGNFPDRFSARQFPNYSSELNVNALLLGDSALYLCASRRNGEEKLFFGSGTQLSVL.